This T cell receptor (beta chain) was captured in a study of metastatic and nonmetastatic thyroid tumors. As for the study in general: Comparative analysis of repertoires was undertaken across blood and tumor or nodule tissue obtained from malignant and benign thyroid patients. The study's findings and limits: Across blood and tumor, TCR beta diversity in malignant thyroid tumors was reportedly significantly higher than in benign nodules.

Patients were all untreated before their thyroid surgery. As handled by the study authors: In papillary thyroid cancer, a distant-metastasis classifier was built using CDR3 differences across clinicopathological groups. TCRdb reassembled clones from the PCR reads with MiXCR. The V and J calls shown here were made by TCRdb, not taken from the authors' results. The table includes 20,000 or so clones, approximately 22% detected once. This clone has more than one count but fewer than ten. The antigen remains unidentified. The germline V gene encodes CDR1 KGHDR and CDR2 SFDVKD. The CDR3 has 15 residues. V dropped 5 bases and J dropped 4; count of bases not matched to a gene: 6.

Sequencing was carried out using tumor tissue. This TCR came from a female donor with papillary thyroid cancer or a benign thyroid nodule (not recorded which). Some clones in this sample may be carry-over from other donors' samples. V is TRBV24-1 and J is TRBJ2-3, with 9 bases matching TRBD2. CDR3 coding DNA: TGTGCCACCAGTGGTAGCGGGAGTTTTGCAGATACGCAGTATTTT. Its translation: CATSGSGSFADTQYF.